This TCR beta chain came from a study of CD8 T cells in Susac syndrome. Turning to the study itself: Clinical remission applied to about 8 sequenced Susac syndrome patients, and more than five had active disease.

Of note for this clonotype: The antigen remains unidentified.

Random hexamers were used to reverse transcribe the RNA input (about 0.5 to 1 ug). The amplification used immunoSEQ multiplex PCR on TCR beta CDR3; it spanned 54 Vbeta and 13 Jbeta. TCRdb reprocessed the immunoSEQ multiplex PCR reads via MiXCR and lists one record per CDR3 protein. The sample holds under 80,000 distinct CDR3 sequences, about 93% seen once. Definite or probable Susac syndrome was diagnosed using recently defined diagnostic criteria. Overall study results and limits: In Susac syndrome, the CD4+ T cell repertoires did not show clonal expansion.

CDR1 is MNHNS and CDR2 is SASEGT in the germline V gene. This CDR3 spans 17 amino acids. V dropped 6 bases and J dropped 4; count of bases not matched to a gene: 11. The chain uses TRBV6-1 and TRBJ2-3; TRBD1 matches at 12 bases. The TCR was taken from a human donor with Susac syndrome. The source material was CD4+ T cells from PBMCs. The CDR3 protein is CASRGQPGQGASDTQYF. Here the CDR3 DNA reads TGTGCCAGCAGGGGACAACCGGGACAGGGGGCATCAGATACGCAGTATTTT.